Described below is a single T cell receptor beta chain sequence and its context. Clones were sequenced by immunoSEQ multiplex PCR, and TCRdb holds only the in-frame ones, with some missing. This sample has 180,000 or so clones, with about 80% found just once. The data derive from a study of blood T cell repertoires in COVID-19. CDR3 length: 16 residues. V was shortened by 8 bases and J by 2 bases, with 21 bases between the two germline ends. CDR1 and CDR2 (germline): SNHLY, FYNNEI. Participants reported their clinical history, and cohort assignment relied on those reports. The sequenced material came from PBMCs or T cells enriched from blood (not recorded which). This receptor was obtained from a man aged 55 to 70 who had been exposed to COVID-19. The V gene is TRBV2, the J gene TRBJ2-5; TRBD1 might be the D (6 bases). CDR3: CASGGPPTTVQETQYF. CDR3 bases: TGTGCCAGCGGGGGCCCTCCGACGACAGTACAAGAGACCCAGTACTTC.